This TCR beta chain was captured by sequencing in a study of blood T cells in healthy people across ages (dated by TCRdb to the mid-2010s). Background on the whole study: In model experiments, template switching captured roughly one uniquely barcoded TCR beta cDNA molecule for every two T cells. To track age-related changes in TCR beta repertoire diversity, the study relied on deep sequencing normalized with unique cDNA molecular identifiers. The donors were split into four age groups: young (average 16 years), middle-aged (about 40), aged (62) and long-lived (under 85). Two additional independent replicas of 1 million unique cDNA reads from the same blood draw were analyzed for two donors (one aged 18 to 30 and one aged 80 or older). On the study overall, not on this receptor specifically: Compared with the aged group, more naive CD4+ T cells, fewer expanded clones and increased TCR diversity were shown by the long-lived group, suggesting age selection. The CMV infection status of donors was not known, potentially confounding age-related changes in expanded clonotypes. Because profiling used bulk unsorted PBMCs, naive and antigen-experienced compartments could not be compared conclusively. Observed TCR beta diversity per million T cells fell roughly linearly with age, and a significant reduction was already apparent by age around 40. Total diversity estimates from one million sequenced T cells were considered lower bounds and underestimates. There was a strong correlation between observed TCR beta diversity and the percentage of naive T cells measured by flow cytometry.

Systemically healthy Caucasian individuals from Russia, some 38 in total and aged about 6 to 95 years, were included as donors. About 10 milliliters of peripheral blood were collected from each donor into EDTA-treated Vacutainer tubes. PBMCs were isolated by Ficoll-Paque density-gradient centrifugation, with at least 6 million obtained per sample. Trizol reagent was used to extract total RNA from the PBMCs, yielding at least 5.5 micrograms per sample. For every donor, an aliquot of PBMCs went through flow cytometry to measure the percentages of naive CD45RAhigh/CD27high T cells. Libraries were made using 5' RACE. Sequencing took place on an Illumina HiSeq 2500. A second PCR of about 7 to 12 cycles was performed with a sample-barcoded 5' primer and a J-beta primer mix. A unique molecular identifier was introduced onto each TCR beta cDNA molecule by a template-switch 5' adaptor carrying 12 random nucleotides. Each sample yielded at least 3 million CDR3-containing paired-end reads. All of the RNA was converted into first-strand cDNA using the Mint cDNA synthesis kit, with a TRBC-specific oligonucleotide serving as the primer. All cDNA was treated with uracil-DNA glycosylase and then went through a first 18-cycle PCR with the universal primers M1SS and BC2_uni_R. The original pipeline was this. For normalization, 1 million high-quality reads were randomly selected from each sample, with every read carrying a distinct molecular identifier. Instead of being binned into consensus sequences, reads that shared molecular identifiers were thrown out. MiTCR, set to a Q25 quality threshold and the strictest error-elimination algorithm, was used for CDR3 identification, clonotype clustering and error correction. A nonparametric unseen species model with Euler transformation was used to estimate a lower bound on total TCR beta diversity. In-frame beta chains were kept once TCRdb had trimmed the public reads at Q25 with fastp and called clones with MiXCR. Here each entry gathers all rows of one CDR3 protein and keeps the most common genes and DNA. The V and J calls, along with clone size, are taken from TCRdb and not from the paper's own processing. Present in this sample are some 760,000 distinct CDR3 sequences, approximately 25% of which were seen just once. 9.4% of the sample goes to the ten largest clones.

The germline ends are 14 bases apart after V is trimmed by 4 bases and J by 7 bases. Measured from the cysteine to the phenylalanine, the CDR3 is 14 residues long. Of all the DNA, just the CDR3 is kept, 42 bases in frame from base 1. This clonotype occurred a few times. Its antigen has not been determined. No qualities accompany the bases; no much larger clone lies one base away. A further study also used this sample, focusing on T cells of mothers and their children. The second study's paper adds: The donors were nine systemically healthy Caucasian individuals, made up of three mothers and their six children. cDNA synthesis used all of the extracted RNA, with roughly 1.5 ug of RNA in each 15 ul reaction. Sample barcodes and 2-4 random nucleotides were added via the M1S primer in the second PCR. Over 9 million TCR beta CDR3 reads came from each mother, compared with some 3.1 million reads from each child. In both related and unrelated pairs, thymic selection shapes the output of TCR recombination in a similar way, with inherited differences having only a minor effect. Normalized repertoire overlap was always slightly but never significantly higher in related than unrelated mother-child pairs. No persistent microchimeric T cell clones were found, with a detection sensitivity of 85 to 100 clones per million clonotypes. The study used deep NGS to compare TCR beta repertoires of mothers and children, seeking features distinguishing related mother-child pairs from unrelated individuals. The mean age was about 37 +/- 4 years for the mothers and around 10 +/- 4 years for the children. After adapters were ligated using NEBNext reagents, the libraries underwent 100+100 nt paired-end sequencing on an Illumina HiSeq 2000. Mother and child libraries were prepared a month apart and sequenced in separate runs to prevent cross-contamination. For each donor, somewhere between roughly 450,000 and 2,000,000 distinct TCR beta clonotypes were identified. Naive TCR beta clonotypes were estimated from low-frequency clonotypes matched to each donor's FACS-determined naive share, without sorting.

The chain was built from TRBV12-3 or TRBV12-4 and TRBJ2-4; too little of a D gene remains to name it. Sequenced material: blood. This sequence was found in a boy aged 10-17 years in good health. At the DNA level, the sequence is TGTGCCAGCAGTTCCGACCTAGGCAAGAACATTCAGTACTTC. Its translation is CASSSDLGKNIQYF.